Following are 2 T cell receptor beta chains from one sample sequenced in a study of blood T cell repertoires in COVID-19. The table came from immunoSEQ multiplex PCR; TCRdb's copy has only in-frame clones and leaves some out. Here the sample spans roughly 100,000 clones, roughly 76% being singletons. The specimen was peripheral blood. These receptor sequences come from a woman between 65 and 79 years old with acute or convalescent COVID-19.

This chain links TRBV9 with TRBJ2-1, with 8 bases lining up with TRBD2. Germline V gene data show CDR1 as SGDLS and CDR2 as YYNGEE. CDR3 length: 16 residues. J gave up 6 bases and V 0 bases, and 8 bases lay outside the gene matches. Here the CDR3 DNA reads TGTGCCAGCAGCGTAGGAGGGACTAGGCATCGCAATGAGCAGTTCTTC. Translated: CASSVGGTRHRNEQFF.

This chain uses TRBV5-4 with TRBJ2-7; 7 positions agree with TRBD1. In germline, CDR1 is SGHNT, CDR2 YYREEE (reference sequence). The junction had 4 bases not matched to a gene; V was cut back by 2 bases and J by 2 bases. This CDR3 comprises 14 residues. CDR3 protein: CASSFNRGPYEQYF. The CDR3, as DNA: TGTGCCAGCAGCTTTAACAGGGGCCCCTACGAGCAGTACTTC.